These 27 T cell receptor beta chains share one sample of origin, sequenced in a study of metastatic and nonmetastatic thyroid tumors. TCRdb reanalyzed the PCR reads with MiXCR. The sample shows under 100,000 clones, approximately 9% of them seen only once. Among the patients, none had received any treatment before thyroid surgery. Sequenced sample: blood. All receptors come from a female donor with papillary thyroid cancer or a benign thyroid nodule (not recorded which). Some clones in this sample may be carry-over from other donors' samples.

This clone was counted many times. The chain carries TRBV20-1 and TRBJ2-7; 8 positions agree with TRBD1. Unmatched junction bases numbered 9, after V lost 1 base and J lost 1 base. The germline V gene encodes CDR1 DFQATT and CDR2 SNEGSKA (reference sequence). CDR3 size: 16 residues. CDR3 amino acids: CSARAQMDRASYEQYF. In DNA, the CDR3 is TGCAGTGCTAGAGCGCAGATGGACAGGGCTTCCTACGAGCAGTACTTC.

This clone was seen ten or more times. The J gene is TRBJ2-2, the V gene TRBV25-1; possibly TRBD2 for D (5 bases). V was cut by 2 bases and J by 3 bases, with 7 bases left in between. The CDR3 has 14 residues. Germline V lookup: CDR1 MGHDK, CDR2 SYGVNS. As DNA, the CDR3 is TGTGCCAGCAGTGAACCGAGGGACACCGGGGAGCTGTTTTTT. Translating gives CASSEPRDTGELFF.

This chain links TRBV6-1 with TRBJ2-5; TRBD1 agrees at 8 bases. The ends lost 6 bases at V and 4 bases at J; junction bases unmatched: 7. The CDR3 contains 14 residues. From germline, CDR1 is MNHNS and CDR2 SASEGT. This CDR3 is CASRFTGGRETQYF. The CDR3 DNA follows: TGTGCCAGCAGATTTACAGGGGGTCGAGAGACCCAGTACTTC.

The CDR3 spells CASSLGPPTGGTNEQFF. The CDR3 nucleotides are TGTGCCAGCAGCTTAGGACCCCCCACTGGGGGGACAAATGAGCAGTTCTTC. The rearrangement uses TRBV11-2 and TRBJ2-1; possibly TRBD1 or TRBD2 for D (6 bases each). V was cut by 1 base and J by 7 bases, with 20 bases left in between. CDR3 size: 17 residues. Germline V gives CDR1 SGHAT, CDR2 FQNNGV.

The table lists this clone with many counts. This sequence joins TRBV27 and TRBJ1-2, with D unclear. Trimming cost V 6 bases and J 3 bases, with 14 bases left between them. There are 14 residues in the CDR3. Germline assignment: CDR1 MNHEY and CDR2 SMNVEV (reference sequence). The CDR3 DNA follows: TGTGCCAGCAGCCCACATCCCGACGACTATGGCTACACCTTC. It translates to CASSPHPDDYGYTF.

At least ten counts were recorded for this clone. The chain joins TRBV27 to TRBJ1-5, with a weak D call TRBD1 (6 bases). The CDR3 runs to 15 residues. Germline-derived CDR1 and CDR2 are MNHEY and SMNVEV (reference sequence). V was clipped by 0 bases and J by 7 bases, with 13 bases between them. The CDR3 loop is CASSLSKGGEQPQHF. As DNA, the CDR3 is TGTGCCAGCAGTTTATCGAAGGGGGGGGAACAGCCCCAGCATTTT.

This clone was seen ten or more times. The chain recombines TRBV6-1 with TRBJ1-2, with a tentative D call TRBD1 (6 bases). There are 14 residues in the CDR3. Germline CDR1 reads MNHNS; CDR2 reads SASEGT. Deletions cut 4 bases from V and 2 bases from J, with 11 bases between. The CDR3 sequence: CASSVGRGNYGYTF. The DNA for the CDR3 is TGTGCCAGCAGTGTCGGCAGGGGAAACTATGGCTACACCTTC.

This clone showed up many times. V usage is TRBV2 and J usage is TRBJ1-4, with 12 bases aligning to TRBD1. Germline V gives CDR1 SNHLY, CDR2 FYNNEI. The J segment lost 4 bases and the V segment lost 6 bases, leaving 9 bases of the junction unmatched. The CDR3 consists of 17 residues. CDR3 sequence reads: CASRKGTGGDLNEKLFF. CDR3 nucleotides: TGTGCCAGCAGGAAGGGGACAGGGGGCGATCTTAATGAAAAACTGTTTTTT.

This clone has ten or more counts. This chain uses TRBV28 with TRBJ2-3; the D gene is possibly TRBD1 (6 bases). In germline, CDR1 is MDHEN, CDR2 SYDVKM. Between the trimmed V and J ends, which lost 6 bases and 0 bases, there was a span of 10 bases. CDR3 size: 14 residues. The DNA for the CDR3 is TGTGCCAGCAGAAGGGACACCAGCACAGATACGCAGTATTTT. It encodes CASRRDTSTDTQYF.

Details on this clone: A much larger clonotype is one base distant, so this may be a read error. This chain uses TRBV2 with TRBJ1-2; D is unclear. Per the germline V gene, CDR1 is SNHLY and CDR2 is FYNNEI. The CDR3 length is 11 residues. Trimming cost V 6 bases and J 3 bases, with 5 bases left between them. The CDR3 region has the DNA TGTGCCAGCAGCAGGTACTATGGCTACACCTTC. It codes for CASSRYYGYTF.

This clone was counted ten times or more. This chain connects TRBV7-9 to TRBJ2-2; D is undetermined. Trimming shortened V by 0 bases and J by 3 bases, and 2 bases separated the two germline ends. The CDR3 consists of 13 residues. Per the germline V gene, CDR1 is SEHNR and CDR2 is FQNEAQ (reference sequence). The CDR3 loop reads CASSLADTGELFF. The CDR3 DNA is TGTGCCAGCAGCTTAGCTGACACCGGGGAGCTGTTTTTT.

This clone has a count of ten or more. The chain joins TRBV6-1 to TRBJ1-1; a weak D match, TRBD1 (5 bases). This CDR3 contains 14 residues. V lost 6 bases and J lost 1, with 12 bases in between. Germline values: CDR1 MNHNS, CDR2 SASEGT. This CDR3 is CASSSGIRNTEAFF. As DNA, the CDR3 is TGTGCCAGCAGCTCAGGGATTCGGAACACTGAAGCTTTCTTT.

This clone was counted many times. The chain links TRBV7-7 to TRBJ2-5; D unresolved. The CDR3 length is 10 residues. CDR1 and CDR2 from the germline V gene are SSHAT and FNYEAQ (reference sequence). Deletions cut 10 bases from V and 2 bases from J, with 5 bases between. The DNA for the CDR3 is TGTGCCATTTCTCAAGAGACCCAGTACTTC. Protein product: CAISQETQYF.

The gene calls are TRBV27 and TRBJ2-3; TRBD1 aligns across 10 bases. J was trimmed by 4 bases and V by 4 bases; bases with no gene match: 5. Germline CDR1 and CDR2: MNHEY and SMNVEV (reference sequence). The CDR3 runs to 15 residues. The chain's CDR3 is CASSSRDRGSDTQYF. CDR3 nucleotide sequence: TGTGCCAGCAGTTCCCGGGACAGGGGTTCAGATACGCAGTATTTT.

This clone appeared a few times. This chain connects TRBV30 to TRBJ2-3, with 14 bases that match TRBD2. The V gene's germline CDR1 is GTSNPN and CDR2 SVGIG (reference sequence). The CDR3 loop spans 17 amino acids. V lost 3 bases to trimming and J lost 0 bases; unmatched junction nucleotides: 5. Written as DNA, the CDR3 is TGTGCCTGGAGGGGGACTAGCGGGGGCCATAGCACAGATACGCAGTATTTT. It encodes CAWRGTSGGHSTDTQYF. Looking up the rest from reference TRBV30 and TRBJ2-3 gives the full variable domain: SQTIHQWPATLVQPVGSPLSLECTVEGTSNPNLYWYRQAAGRGLQLLFYSVGIGQISSEVPQNLSASRPQDRQFILSSKKLLLSDSGFYLCAWRGTSGGHSTDTQYFGPGTRLTVL.

V and J are TRBV5-1 and TRBJ1-2, with D perhaps matching TRBD1 (5 bases). The CDR3 totals 16 residues. The V gene lost 3 bases and the J gene lost 1 base, with 16 bases spanning the gap. Germline lookup yields CDR1 SGHRS and CDR2 YFSETQ. The CDR3 reads CASSSGPRAINYGYTF. CDR3 coding DNA: TGCGCCAGCAGCTCGGGCCCCAGGGCAATTAACTATGGCTACACCTTC.

This clone was counted a few times. This chain joins TRBV20-1 and TRBJ1-1; no clear D gene. Germline CDR1 reads DFQATT; CDR2 reads SNEGSKA (reference sequence). CDR3 length equals 14 residues. Trimming stripped 8 bases from V and 5 bases from J, with 21 bases between. DNA for the CDR3: TGCAGTACACATCTAGGGTACGTGAGGACTGAAGCTTTCTTT. It yields the protein CSTHLGYVRTEAFF.

This clone was counted many times. V and J are TRBV30 and TRBJ2-1; 7 bases fit TRBD2. CDR3 length equals 13 residues. Germline-derived CDR1 and CDR2 are GTSNPN and SVGIG (reference sequence). The J segment lost 6 bases and the V segment lost 3 bases, leaving 5 bases of the junction unmatched. The CDR3: CAWRGEGINEQFF. CDR3 bases: TGTGCCTGGAGGGGGGAGGGAATCAATGAGCAGTTCTTC. The entire variable domain, with the rest obtained from reference TRBV30 and TRBJ2-1, is as follows: SQTIHQWPATLVQPVGSPLSLECTVEGTSNPNLYWYRQAAGRGLQLLFYSVGIGQISSEVPQNLSASRPQDRQFILSSKKLLLSDSGFYLCAWRGEGINEQFFGPGTRLTVL.

This clone was counted at least ten times. The chain links TRBV7-3 to TRBJ2-3, with 12 bases identical to TRBD2. Germline CDR1 reads SGHTA; CDR2 reads FQGTGA. The CDR3 totals 18 residues. J lost 0 bases, V lost 5 bases, and 9 bases had no gene match. The CDR3 DNA reads TGTGCCAGCAGCCAAACTAGCGGGGGGTCCTCTAGCACAGATACGCAGTATTTT. Its protein is CASSQTSGGSSSTDTQYF.

This clone has at least ten counts. This chain uses TRBV6-1 with TRBJ1-2, with a tentative D call TRBD1 (5 bases). Germline CDR1 and CDR2: MNHNS and SASEGT. V was clipped by 5 bases and J by 2 bases, with 21 bases between them. The CDR3 runs 17 residues. The CDR3 loop is CASSFLLHRSSNYGYTF. In DNA, the CDR3 is TGTGCCAGCAGTTTTCTACTCCACAGGAGCTCCAACTATGGCTACACCTTC.

This clone was recorded at least ten times. The sample carries other DNA sequences with the same CDR3. The chain is built from TRBV12-5 and TRBJ2-1, with D possibly being TRBD1 (6 bases). The CDR3 loop spans 14 amino acids. Germline values: CDR1 LGHNT, CDR2 FRNRAP. The ends were cut back, 3 bases at V and 10 bases at J, with 16 bases in the middle. Written as DNA, the CDR3 is TGTGCTAGTGGTTTCGGGGACACGGAAAAGGAGCAGTTCTTC. Encoded protein: CASGFGDTEKEQFF.

This clone was detected many times. V usage is TRBV2 and J usage is TRBJ2-3, with TRBD2 matching over 10 bases. The V segment lost 4 bases and the J segment 7 bases; nucleotides outside the gene matches: 8. The germline V gene has CDR1 SNHLY and CDR2 FYNNEI. The CDR3 totals 15 residues. This CDR3 reads CASSGPSGGRNTQYF. In nucleotides, the CDR3 is TGTGCCAGCAGTGGGCCTAGCGGGGGAAGGAATACGCAGTATTTT.

This clone has at least ten counts. The chain employs TRBV10-1 and TRBJ1-2, with D possibly matching TRBD1 (5 bases). This CDR3 comprises 14 residues. V was pared by 8 bases and J by 1 base, with 14 bases between. Per germline, CDR1 WNHNN and CDR2 SYGVQD (reference sequence). The CDR3 region is CASCRGRDNYGYTF. For the CDR3, the DNA is TGCGCCAGCTGCCGTGGCAGGGATAACTATGGCTACACCTTC.

With respect to this clone: Possible read error: a much larger clone is one base away. The chain has TRBV5-1 and TRBJ2-5; 9 bases map to TRBD1. The CDR3 runs to 14 residues. Germline assignment: CDR1 SGHRS and CDR2 YFSETQ. CDR3 region: CASSLSQQGATKYF. CDR3 nucleotides: TGCGCCAGCAGCTTGTCCCAACAGGGGGCGACCAAGTACTTC.

This clone was recorded at least ten times. The CDR3 DNA follows: TGCGCCAGCAGCCAATTTTCCAGGGACAGCCTAGAAACCTACGAGCAGTACTTC. Its protein is CASSQFSRDSLETYEQYF. The rearrangement links TRBV4-1 to TRBJ2-7; 7 positions agree with TRBD1. Germline CDR1 MGHRA, CDR2 YSYEKL. Unmatched junction bases numbered 15, after V lost 2 bases and J lost 2 bases. The CDR3 is 18 amino acids.

This clone was detected many times. The CDR3 loop reads CASSQGQDRSGANVLTF. In DNA form, the CDR3 reads TGTGCCAGCAGCCAGGGACAGGATCGCTCTGGGGCCAACGTCCTGACTTTC. This chain joins TRBV4-2 and TRBJ2-6; 8 bases map to TRBD1. With 3 bases clipped from V and 0 bases from J, the junction kept 4 bases outside the gene matches. CDR1 LGHNA and CDR2 YNFKEQ come from the germline V gene. The length of the CDR3 is 17 residues.

This clone was counted many times. A read error is possible here, since a much larger clone lies one base away. Other nucleotide sequences from this sample produce the same CDR3. The rearrangement links TRBV6-1 to TRBJ2-1, with 10 bases matching TRBD1. CDR1 is MNHNS and CDR2 is SASEGT in the germline V gene. The CDR3 is 16 amino acids. The CDR3, as DNA: TGCGCCAGCAGTGGGGACAGGGGCGGCTCCTACAATGAGCAGTTCTTC. This sequence encodes CASSGDRGGSYNEQFF.